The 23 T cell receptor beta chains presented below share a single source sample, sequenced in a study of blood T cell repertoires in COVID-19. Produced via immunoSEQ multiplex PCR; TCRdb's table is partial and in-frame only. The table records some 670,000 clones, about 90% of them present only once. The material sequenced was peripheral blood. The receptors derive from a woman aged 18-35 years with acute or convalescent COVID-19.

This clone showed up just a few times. In DNA, the CDR3 is TGTGCCAGCAGTTATTTATCGGTACACACTGAAGCTTTCTTT. Residues: CASSYLSVHTEAFF. The chain is built from TRBV6-2 or TRBV6-3 and TRBJ1-1; D is uncertain. CDR1 is MNHEY and CDR2 is SVGEGT in the germline V gene. The CDR3 has 14 residues. The ends were cut back, 3 bases at V and 3 bases at J, with 11 bases in the middle.

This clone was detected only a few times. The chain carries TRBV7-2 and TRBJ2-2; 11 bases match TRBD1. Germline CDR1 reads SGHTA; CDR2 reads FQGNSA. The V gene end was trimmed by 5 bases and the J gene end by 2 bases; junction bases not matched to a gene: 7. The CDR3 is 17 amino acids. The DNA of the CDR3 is TGTGCCAGCAGCCCCCGGGACAGGGGGAAAAACACCGGGGAGCTGTTTTTT. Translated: CASSPRDRGKNTGELFF.

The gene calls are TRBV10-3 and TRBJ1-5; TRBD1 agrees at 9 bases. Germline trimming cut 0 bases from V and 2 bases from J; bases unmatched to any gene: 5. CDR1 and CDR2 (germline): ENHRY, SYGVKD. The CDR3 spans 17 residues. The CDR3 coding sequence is TGTGCCATCAGTGAGTCCGCAGGGACAGGGCGCAATCAGCCCCAGCATTTT. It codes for CAISESAGTGRNQPQHF.

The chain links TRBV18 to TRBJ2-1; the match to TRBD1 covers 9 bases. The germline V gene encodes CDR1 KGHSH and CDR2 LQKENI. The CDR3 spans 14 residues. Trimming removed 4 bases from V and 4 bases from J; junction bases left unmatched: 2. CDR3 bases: TGTGCCAGCTCACAAGGGACAGGGTACAATGAGCAGTTCTTC. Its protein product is CASSQGTGYNEQFF.

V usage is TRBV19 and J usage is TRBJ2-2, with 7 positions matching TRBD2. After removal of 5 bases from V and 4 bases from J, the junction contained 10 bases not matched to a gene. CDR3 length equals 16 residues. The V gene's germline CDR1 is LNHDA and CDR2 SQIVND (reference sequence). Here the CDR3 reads CASSFGWSSGTGELFF. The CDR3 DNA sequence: TGTGCCAGTAGTTTCGGGTGGTCTAGCGGCACCGGGGAGCTGTTTTTT. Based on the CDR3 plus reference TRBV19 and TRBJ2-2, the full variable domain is DGGITQSPKYLFRKEGQNVTLSCEQNLNHDAMYWYRQDPGQGLRLIYYSQIVNDFQKGDIAEGYSVSREKKESFPLTVTSAQKNPTAFYLCASSFGWSSGTGELFFGEGSRLTVL.

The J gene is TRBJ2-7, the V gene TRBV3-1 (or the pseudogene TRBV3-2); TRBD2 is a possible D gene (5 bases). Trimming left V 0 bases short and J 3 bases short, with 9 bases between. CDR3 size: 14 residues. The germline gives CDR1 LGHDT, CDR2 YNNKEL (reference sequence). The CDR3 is CASSQDAGIYEQYF. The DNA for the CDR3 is TGTGCCAGCAGCCAAGATGCGGGTATCTACGAGCAGTACTTC.

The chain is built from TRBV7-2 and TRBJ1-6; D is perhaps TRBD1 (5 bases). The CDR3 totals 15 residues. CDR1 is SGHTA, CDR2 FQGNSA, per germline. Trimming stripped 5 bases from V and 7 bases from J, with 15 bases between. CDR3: CASSPGTGGNSPLHF. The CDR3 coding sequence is TGTGCCAGCAGCCCGGGAACCGGGGGAAATTCACCCCTCCACTTT.

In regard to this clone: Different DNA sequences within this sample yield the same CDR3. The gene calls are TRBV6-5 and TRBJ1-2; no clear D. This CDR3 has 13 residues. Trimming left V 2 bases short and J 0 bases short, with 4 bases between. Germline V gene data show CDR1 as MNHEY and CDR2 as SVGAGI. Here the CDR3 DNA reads TGTGCCAGCAGTTACATAGCTAACTATGGCTACACCTTC. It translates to CASSYIANYGYTF.

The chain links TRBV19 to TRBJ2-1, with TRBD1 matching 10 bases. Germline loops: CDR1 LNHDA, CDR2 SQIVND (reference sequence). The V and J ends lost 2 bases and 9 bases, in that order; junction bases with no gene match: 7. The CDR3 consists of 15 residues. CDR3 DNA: TGTGCCAGTAGTATATCGGGACAGGGGATGGGTGAGCAGTTCTTC. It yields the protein CASSISGQGMGEQFF.

DNA of the CDR3: TGTGCCAGCAGTGAACAGCTAGCGGGGGCCGGAAACTACGAGCAGTACTTC. The encoded protein is CASSEQLAGAGNYEQYF. The rearrangement links TRBV2 to TRBJ2-7; 10 positions agree with TRBD2. The CDR3 covers 17 residues. J gave up 3 bases and V 2 bases, and 10 bases lay outside the gene matches. Germline V lookup: CDR1 SNHLY, CDR2 FYNNEI.

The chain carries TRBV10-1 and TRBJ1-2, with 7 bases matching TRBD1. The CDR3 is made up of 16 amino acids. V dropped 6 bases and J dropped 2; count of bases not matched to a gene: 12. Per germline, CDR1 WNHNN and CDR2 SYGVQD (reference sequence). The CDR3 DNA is TGCGCCAGCAGGGAAGGGGGCGCGGTGAGAAACTATGGCTACACCTTC. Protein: CASREGGAVRNYGYTF.

The CDR3 loop reads CASSPRMPTGRNIQYF. DNA of the CDR3: TGTGCCAGCAGTCCTCGGATGCCGACAGGGCGAAACATTCAGTACTTC. This rearrangement joins TRBV27 to TRBJ2-4, with 7 bases aligning to TRBD1. V trimming: 5 bases; J trimming: 6 bases; junction bases outside the gene matches: 13. This CDR3 is built from 16 residues. Germline CDR1 is MNHEY and CDR2 is SMNVEV (reference sequence).

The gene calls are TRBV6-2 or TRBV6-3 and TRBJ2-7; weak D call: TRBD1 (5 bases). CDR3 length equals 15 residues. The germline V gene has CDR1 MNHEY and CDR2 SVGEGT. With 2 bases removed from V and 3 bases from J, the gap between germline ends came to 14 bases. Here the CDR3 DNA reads TGTGCCAGCAGTTACGGTGGCAAAGGGGACTACGAGCAGTACTTC. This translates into CASSYGGKGDYEQYF.

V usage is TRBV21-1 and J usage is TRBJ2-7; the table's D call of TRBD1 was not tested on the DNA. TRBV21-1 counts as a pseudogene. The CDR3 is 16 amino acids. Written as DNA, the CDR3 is TGTGCCACGGGTCCGGATAAACAGGATTTATCCTACGAGCAGTACTTC. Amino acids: CATGPDKQDLSYEQYF.

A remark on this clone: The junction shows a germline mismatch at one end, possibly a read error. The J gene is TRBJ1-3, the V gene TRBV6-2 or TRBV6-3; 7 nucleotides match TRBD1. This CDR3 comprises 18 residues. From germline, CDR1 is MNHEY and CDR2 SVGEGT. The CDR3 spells CASSHSRTGEGSGNTIYF. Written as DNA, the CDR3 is TGTGCCAGCAGTCACTCCCGGACAGGAGAAGGCTCTGGAAACACCATATATTTT.

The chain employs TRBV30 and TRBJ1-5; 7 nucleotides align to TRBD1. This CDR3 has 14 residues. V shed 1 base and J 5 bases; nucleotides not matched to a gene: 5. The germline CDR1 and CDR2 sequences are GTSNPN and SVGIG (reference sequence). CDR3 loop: CAWSEGAGYQPQHF. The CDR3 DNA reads TGTGCCTGGAGTGAGGGGGCCGGGTATCAGCCCCAGCATTTT.

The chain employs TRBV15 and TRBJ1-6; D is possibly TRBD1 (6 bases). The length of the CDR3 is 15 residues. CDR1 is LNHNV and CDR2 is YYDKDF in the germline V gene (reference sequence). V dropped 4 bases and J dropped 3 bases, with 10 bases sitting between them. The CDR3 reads CATSMEDSYNSPLHF. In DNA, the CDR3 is TGTGCCACCAGCATGGAGGACAGCTATAATTCACCCCTCCACTTT.

In DNA, the CDR3 is TGTGCCAGCAGCTCCCAGGGGGTTTTAGGTGGCTACACCTTC. It encodes CASSSQGVLGGYTF. This rearrangement joins TRBV7-9 to TRBJ1-2; the match to TRBD1 covers 7 bases. There are 14 residues in the CDR3. With V trimmed by 4 bases and J by 7 bases, 9 bases remained unmatched. From germline, CDR1 is SEHNR and CDR2 FQNEAQ (reference sequence). Based on the CDR3 plus reference TRBV7-9 and TRBJ1-2, the full variable domain is DTGVSQNPRHKITKRGQNVTFRCDPISEHNRLYWYRQTLGQGPEFLTYFQNEAQLEKSRLLSDRFSAERPKGSFSTLEIQRTEQGDSAMYLCASSSQGVLGGYTFGSGTRLTVV.

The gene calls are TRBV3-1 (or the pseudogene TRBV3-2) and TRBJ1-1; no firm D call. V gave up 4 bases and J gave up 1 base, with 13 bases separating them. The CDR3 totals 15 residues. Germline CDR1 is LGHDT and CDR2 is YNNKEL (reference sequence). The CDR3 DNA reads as TGTGCCAGCAGCCTACGACTAACGGGGAACACTGAAGCTTTCTTT. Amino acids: CASSLRLTGNTEAFF.

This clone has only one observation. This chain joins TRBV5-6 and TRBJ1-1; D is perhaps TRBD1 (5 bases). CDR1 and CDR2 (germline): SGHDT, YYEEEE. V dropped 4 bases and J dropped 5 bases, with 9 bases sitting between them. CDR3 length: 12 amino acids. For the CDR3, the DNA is TGTGCCAGCAGCCTCCGACAGACTGAAGCTTTCTTT. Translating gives CASSLRQTEAFF.

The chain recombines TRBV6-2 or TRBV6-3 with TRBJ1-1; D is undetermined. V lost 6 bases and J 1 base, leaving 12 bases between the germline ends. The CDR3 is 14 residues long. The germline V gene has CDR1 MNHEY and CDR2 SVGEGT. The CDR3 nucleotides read TGTGCCAGCAGCTCTGTAGGGAGGAACACTGAAGCTTTCTTT. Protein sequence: CASSSVGRNTEAFF.

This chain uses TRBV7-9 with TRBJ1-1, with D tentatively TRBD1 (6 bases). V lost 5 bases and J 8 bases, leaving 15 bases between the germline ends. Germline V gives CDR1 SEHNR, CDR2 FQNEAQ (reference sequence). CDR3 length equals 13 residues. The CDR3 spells CASSGRGGKEAFF. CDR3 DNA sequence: TGTGCCAGCAGCGGAAGGGGGGGCAAGGAAGCTTTCTTT.

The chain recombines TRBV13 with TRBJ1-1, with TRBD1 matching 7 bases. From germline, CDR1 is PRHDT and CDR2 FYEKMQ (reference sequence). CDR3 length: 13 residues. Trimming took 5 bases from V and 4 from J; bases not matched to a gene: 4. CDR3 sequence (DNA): TGTGCCAGCAGCGTGTACAGGGGCACTGAAGCTTTCTTT. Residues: CASSVYRGTEAFF. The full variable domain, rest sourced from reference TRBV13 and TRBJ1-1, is AAGVIQSPRHLIKEKRETATLKCYPIPRHDTVYWYQQGPGQDPQFLISFYEKMQSDKGSIPDRFSAQQFSDYHSELNMSSLELGDSALYFCASSVYRGTEAFFGQGTRLTVV.